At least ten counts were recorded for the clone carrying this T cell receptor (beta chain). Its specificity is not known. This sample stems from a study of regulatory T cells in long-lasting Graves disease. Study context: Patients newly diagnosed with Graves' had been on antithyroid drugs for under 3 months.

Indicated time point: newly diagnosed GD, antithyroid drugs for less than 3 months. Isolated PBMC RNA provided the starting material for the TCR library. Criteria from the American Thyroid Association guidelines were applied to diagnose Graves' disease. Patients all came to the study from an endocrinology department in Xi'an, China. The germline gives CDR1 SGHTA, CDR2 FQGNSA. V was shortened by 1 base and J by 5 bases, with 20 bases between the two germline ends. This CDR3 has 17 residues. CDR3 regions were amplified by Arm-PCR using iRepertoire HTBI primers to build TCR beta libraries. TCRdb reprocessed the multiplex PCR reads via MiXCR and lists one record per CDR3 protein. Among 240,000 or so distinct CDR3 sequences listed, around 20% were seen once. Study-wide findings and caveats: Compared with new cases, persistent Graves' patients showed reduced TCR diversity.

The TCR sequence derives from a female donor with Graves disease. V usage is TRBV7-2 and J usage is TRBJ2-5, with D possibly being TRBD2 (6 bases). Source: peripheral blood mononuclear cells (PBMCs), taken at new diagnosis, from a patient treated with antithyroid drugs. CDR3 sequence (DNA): TGTGCCAGCAGCTTAGGGCCCAGGGAGGCTGGCCGGGAGACCCAGTACTTC. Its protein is CASSLGPREAGRETQYF.